One sample yielded the 11 T cell receptor beta chains listed below, sequenced in a study of intratumoral heterogeneity in liver cancer. Sequencing used immunoSEQ multiplex PCR; TCRdb keeps in-frame clones, though not all of them. The sample yields thousands of clones, around two thirds seen once. The sequencing here drew on tumor-adjacent normal tissue, taken before any cancer treatment. Every receptor here comes from a man aged 65 to 79 with hepatocellular carcinoma.

The V call is TRBV7-2, the J call TRBJ1-1; D is perhaps TRBD1 (5 bases). Germline CDR1 and CDR2: SGHTA and FQGNSA. This CDR3 is built from 15 residues. V was cut by 1 base and J by 3 bases, with 12 bases left in between. In nucleotides, the CDR3 is TGTGCCAGCAGCTTAGTTCGGGTGGGGGACACTGAAGCTTTCTTT. Translated: CASSLVRVGDTEAFF.

The chain employs TRBV7-9 and TRBJ1-6; 11 bases are a match to TRBD1. CDR3 length: 16 residues. V lost 5 bases to trimming and J lost 10 bases; unmatched junction nucleotides: 10. CDR1 and CDR2 (germline): SEHNR, FQNEAQ (reference sequence). This CDR3 is CASSLHGQGARSPLHF. The CDR3, as DNA: TGTGCCAGCAGCCTACACGGACAGGGGGCGCGATCACCCCTCCACTTT.

This clone was picked up a small number of times. The CDR3 sequence: CAISEPGNQPQHF. CDR3 DNA sequence: TGTGCCATCAGTGAGCCGGGAAATCAGCCCCAGCATTTT. V usage is TRBV10-3 and J usage is TRBJ1-5; D gene ambiguous. Germline lookup yields CDR1 ENHRY and CDR2 SYGVKD. CDR3 size: 13 residues. The ends were cut back, 2 bases at V and 4 bases at J, with 6 bases in the middle.

J is TRBJ2-1 and V is TRBV7-2, with a possible D match to TRBD1 (6 bases). The CDR3 is made up of 15 amino acids. Trimming took off 1 base at V and 6 bases at J, with 13 bases between the two ends. CDR1 is SGHTA and CDR2 is FQGNSA in the germline V gene. CDR3 residues: CASSLVGTPLNEQFF. The DNA of the CDR3 is TGTGCCAGCAGCTTAGTTGGGACACCCCTCAATGAGCAGTTCTTC.

This chain connects TRBV4-1 to TRBJ2-3; unclear D gene. V dropped 4 bases and J dropped 2 bases, with 7 bases sitting between them. CDR3 size: 13 residues. Germline V lookup: CDR1 MGHRA, CDR2 YSYEKL. The CDR3 nucleotides read TGCGCCAGCAGCCCTGGGCTCACAGATACGCAGTATTTT. This translates into CASSPGLTDTQYF.

In nucleotides, the CDR3 is TGTGCCAGCAGCGCGACAGGGACCTATGGCTACACCTTC. Protein sequence: CASSATGTYGYTF. The chain couples TRBV6-5 to TRBJ1-2, with 7 bases lining up with TRBD1. J was trimmed by 4 bases and V by 6 bases; bases with no gene match: 5. The CDR3 length is 13 residues. CDR1 MNHEY and CDR2 SVGAGI come from the germline V gene.

The chain has TRBV5-1 and TRBJ1-3; D call uncertain. CDR1 is SGHRS, CDR2 YFSETQ, per germline. V lost 0 bases, J lost 0 bases, and 7 bases lay in between. This CDR3 spans 15 amino acids. The CDR3 loop is CASSLDDYSGNTIYF. The CDR3 DNA sequence: TGCGCCAGCAGCTTGGACGATTACTCTGGAAACACCATATATTTT.

V and J are TRBV4-2 and TRBJ2-2, with a tentative D call TRBD1 (6 bases). The CDR3 covers 15 residues. The germline gives CDR1 LGHNA, CDR2 YNFKEQ. V was pared by 3 bases and J by 5 bases, with 13 bases between. The CDR3 region has the DNA TGTGCCAGCAGCCAGAGGGGGTCGGGGACCGGGGAGCTGTTTTTT. The encoded protein is CASSQRGSGTGELFF.

The chain joins TRBV30 to TRBJ1-2; TRBD1 is a possible D gene (5 bases). This CDR3 is 13 amino acids long. V was shortened by 0 bases and J by 4 bases, with 9 bases between the two germline ends. Germline V gives CDR1 GTSNPN, CDR2 SVGIG (reference sequence). In DNA form, the CDR3 reads TGTGCCTGGAGTGTCCGGGGCCCCTATGGCTACACCTTC. Translated, it gives CAWSVRGPYGYTF.

V usage is TRBV12-5 and J usage is TRBJ1-1; D remains unclear. This CDR3 has 12 amino acids. V dropped 5 bases and J dropped 3 bases, with 7 bases sitting between them. Germline V lookup: CDR1 LGHNT, CDR2 FRNRAP. Here the CDR3 DNA reads TGTGCTAGTGGTCAGTTATACACTGAAGCTTTCTTT. Amino acid sequence: CASGQLYTEAFF.

The genes are TRBV28 and TRBJ1-1, with D hard to call. The CDR3 has 15 amino acids. Germline loops: CDR1 MDHEN, CDR2 SYDVKM. V lost 3 bases and J lost 0, with 11 bases in between. The CDR3 spells CASSFSLPMNTEAFF. CDR3 nucleotides: TGTGCCAGCAGTTTTAGCCTCCCAATGAACACTGAAGCTTTCTTT.